The 8 T cell receptor beta chains listed next were all sequenced from one sample in a study of blood T cell repertoires in COVID-19 (dated by TCRdb to the early 2020s). Libraries were built with the immunoSEQ multiplex PCR assay. TCRdb obtained this table from immuneACCESS and retained in-frame rearrangements with V and J assigned. These tables miss some clones; where compared with another copy, unresolved V genes account for less than half of the shortfall, and the remainder is unexplained. The sample includes 150,000 or so clones, with roughly nine tenths observed a single time. Approximately 4% of the sample goes to the ten largest clones. The sequenced sample was peripheral blood. Receptors originate from a woman between 65 and 79 years old with acute or convalescent COVID-19.

A remark on this clone: Other DNA sequences in the same sample also yield this CDR3. The chain links TRBV18 to TRBJ2-5; tentative D call: TRBD2 (6 bases). The CDR3 loop spans 13 amino acids. Germline V gene data show CDR1 as KGHSH and CDR2 as LQKENI. V was pared by 3 bases and J by 5 bases, with 10 bases between. CDR3 region: CASSPGGRETQYF. The CDR3 region has the DNA TGTGCCAGCTCACCGGGGGGAAGGGAGACCCAGTACTTC.

The chain uses TRBV10-3 and TRBJ2-1; TRBD2 aligns across 8 bases. Germline V gene sequence: CDR1 ENHRY, CDR2 SYGVKD. V gave up 4 bases and J gave up 9 bases; unmatched junction bases: 5. This CDR3 region has 13 residues. CDR3 in amino acids: CAISGGTRIEQFF. CDR3 sequence (DNA): TGTGCCATCAGTGGAGGGACTAGAATTGAGCAGTTCTTC.

The rearrangement uses TRBV10-3 and TRBJ1-4; no firm D call. This CDR3 is 16 amino acids long. Per the germline V gene, CDR1 is ENHRY and CDR2 is SYGVKD. Trimming took 6 bases from V and 3 from J, leaving 17 bases between them. CDR3 in DNA: TGTGCCATCAGCAACACCAATGACTTGGCTAATGAAAAACTGTTTTTT. Its translation: CAISNTNDLANEKLFF.

The V call is TRBV28, the J call TRBJ2-2; 7 bases agree with TRBD1. Germline trimming cut 8 bases from V and 4 bases from J; bases unmatched to any gene: 10. This CDR3 region has 15 residues. Germline V gene data show CDR1 as MDHEN and CDR2 as SYDVKM. CDR3 loop: CASYRGLSLTGELFF. CDR3 bases: TGTGCCAGCTACAGGGGCCTCAGTCTCACCGGGGAGCTGTTTTTT.

The J gene is TRBJ1-5, the V gene TRBV4-2; D may be TRBD1 (5 bases). The CDR3 consists of 15 residues. Germline-derived CDR1 and CDR2 are LGHNA and YNFKEQ. V lost 1 base and J 8 bases, leaving 15 bases between the germline ends. Here the CDR3 DNA reads TGTGCCAGCAGCCAAGGGTCCCCAGGGATTGAGCCCCAGCATTTT. Protein product: CASSQGSPGIEPQHF.

The V and J genes are TRBV6-6 and TRBJ2-3, with a possible D match to TRBD2 (6 bases). The ends were cut back, 2 bases at V and 0 bases at J, with 6 bases in the middle. Germline loops: CDR1 MNHNY, CDR2 SVGAGI (reference sequence). CDR3 length: 14 residues. CDR3 sequence (DNA): TGTGCCAGCAGTTACGGGGGGAGCACAGATACGCAGTATTTT. As protein: CASSYGGSTDTQYF.

This clone occurred once. The gene calls are TRBV30 and TRBJ1-2; TRBD1 agrees at 7 bases. V was clipped by 0 bases and J by 13 bases; unmatched bases: 5. The CDR3 has 11 amino acids. Germline CDR1 GTSNPN, CDR2 SVGIG (reference sequence). The CDR3: CAWSVDRVATF. DNA for the CDR3: TGTGCCTGGAGTGTCGACAGGGTGGCCACCTTC.

The chain links TRBV4-2 to TRBJ2-5; 13 bases are shared with TRBD2. From germline, CDR1 is LGHNA and CDR2 YNFKEQ. The CDR3 spans 16 residues. The junction had 4 bases not matched to a gene; V was cut back by 4 bases and J by 2 bases. CDR3 protein: CASSLRLAGGQETQYF. The CDR3 DNA reads as TGTGCCAGCAGCCTGCGACTAGCGGGGGGTCAAGAGACCCAGTACTTC.